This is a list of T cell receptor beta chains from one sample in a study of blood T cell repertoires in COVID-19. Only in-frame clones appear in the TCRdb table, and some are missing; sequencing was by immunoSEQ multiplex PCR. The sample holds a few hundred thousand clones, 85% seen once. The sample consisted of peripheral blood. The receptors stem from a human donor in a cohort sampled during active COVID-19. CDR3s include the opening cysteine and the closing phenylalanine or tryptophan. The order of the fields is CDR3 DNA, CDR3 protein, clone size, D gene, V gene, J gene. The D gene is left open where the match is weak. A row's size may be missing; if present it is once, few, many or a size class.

CDR3nt: TGTGCCAGCAGTTTGAGGGGGAGGGACACTGAAGCTTTCTTT; CDR3aa: CASSLRGRDTEAFF; abundance: .; d_gene: .; v_gene: TRBV27; j_gene: TRBJ1-1
CDR3nt: TGCGCCAGCATGGACAGGGACACCTCTGGAAACACCATATATTTT; CDR3aa: CASMDRDTSGNTIYF; abundance: .; d_gene: TRBD1; v_gene: TRBV5-1; j_gene: TRBJ1-3
CDR3nt: TGTGCCGGGACCCAAATGGCGCTAGCGGGGGGGAGTGAGCAGTTCTTC; CDR3aa: CAGTQMALAGGSEQFF; abundance: .; d_gene: TRBD2; v_gene: TRBV30; j_gene: TRBJ2-1
CDR3nt: TGTGCCAGTAGTCGACCTCCGGACAGGGGGCTAAACATTCAGTACTTC; CDR3aa: CASSRPPDRGLNIQYF; abundance: .; d_gene: TRBD1; v_gene: TRBV19; j_gene: TRBJ2-4
CDR3nt: TGTGCCAGCAGCTTAGGGGGACAGGTTAATTCACCCCTCCACTTT; CDR3aa: CASSLGGQVNSPLHF; abundance: .; d_gene: TRBD1; v_gene: TRBV7-9; j_gene: TRBJ1-6
CDR3nt: TGTGCCAGCAGGCGAGTGGCGGGGGGTTTCAATGAGCAGTTCTTC; CDR3aa: CASRRVAGGFNEQFF; abundance: .; d_gene: TRBD2; v_gene: TRBV27; j_gene: TRBJ2-1
CDR3nt: TGTGCCAGTAGTATAGCAGGGATGAACACTGAAGCTTTCTTT; CDR3aa: CASSIAGMNTEAFF; abundance: .; d_gene: .; v_gene: TRBV19; j_gene: TRBJ1-1
CDR3nt: TGTGCCAGCAGCGCGACAGGGTTTAGGTCCGGGGAGCTGTTTTTT; CDR3aa: CASSATGFRSGELFF; abundance: .; d_gene: .; v_gene: TRBV21-1; j_gene: TRBJ2-2
CDR3nt: TGTGCCATCACTGACCAAAACTATGGCTACACCTTC; CDR3aa: CAITDQNYGYTF; abundance: .; d_gene: .; v_gene: TRBV10-3; j_gene: TRBJ1-2
CDR3nt: TGTGCCAGCAGCTCTCCAGGGTCATCTGGCTACGAGCAGTACTTC; CDR3aa: CASSSPGSSGYEQYF; abundance: .; d_gene: .; v_gene: TRBV7-6; j_gene: TRBJ2-7
CDR3nt: TGTGCCAGCAGCTTAAATCGGGATTCCGGGGAGCTGTTTTTT; CDR3aa: CASSLNRDSGELFF; abundance: .; d_gene: .; v_gene: TRBV7-9; j_gene: TRBJ2-2
CDR3nt: TGTGCCAGCAGTTTAAGCATGAACACTGAAGCTTTCTTT; CDR3aa: CASSLSMNTEAFF; abundance: .; d_gene: .; v_gene: TRBV12-3/TRBV12-4; j_gene: TRBJ1-1
CDR3nt: TGTGCCAGCAGTGAAAGGCGGGGACAGCAGAATTCACCCCTCCACTTT; CDR3aa: CASSERRGQQNSPLHF; abundance: .; d_gene: TRBD1; v_gene: TRBV2; j_gene: TRBJ1-6
CDR3nt: TGCGCCAGCATAACAAGCGGGGGGGCCTGGTCCTACGAGCAGTACTTC; CDR3aa: CASITSGGAWSYEQYF; abundance: .; d_gene: TRBD2; v_gene: TRBV10-1; j_gene: TRBJ2-7
CDR3nt: TGCGCCAGCAGCTTGGGAGAAGAGACCCAGTACTTC; CDR3aa: CASSLGEETQYF; abundance: .; d_gene: .; v_gene: TRBV5-1; j_gene: TRBJ2-5
CDR3nt: TGTGCCAGCAGGTTGACAGCTAACACTGAAGCTTTCTTT; CDR3aa: CASRLTANTEAFF; abundance: .; d_gene: .; v_gene: TRBV6-6; j_gene: TRBJ1-1
CDR3nt: TGTGCCAGCAGTCCTTTACACAGGAACACTGAAGCTTTCTTT; CDR3aa: CASSPLHRNTEAFF; abundance: .; d_gene: .; v_gene: TRBV3-1/TRBV3-2; j_gene: TRBJ1-1
CDR3nt: TGCAGTGCTGACAGGGACACTGAAGCTTTCTTT; CDR3aa: CSADRDTEAFF; abundance: .; d_gene: TRBD1; v_gene: TRBV20-1; j_gene: TRBJ1-1
CDR3nt: TGTGCCAGCAGTCTATCCGGGACAGCGAACACTGAAGCTTTCTTT; CDR3aa: CASSLSGTANTEAFF; abundance: .; d_gene: TRBD1; v_gene: TRBV5-5; j_gene: TRBJ1-1
CDR3nt: TGTGCTAGTGGTGCGCCTAACTATGGCTACACCTTC; CDR3aa: CASGAPNYGYTF; abundance: once; d_gene: .; v_gene: TRBV12-5; j_gene: TRBJ1-2
CDR3nt: TGTGCCAGCAGCCAAGAGGGACGGGGGAGCACAGATACGCAGTATTTT; CDR3aa: CASSQEGRGSTDTQYF; abundance: .; d_gene: .; v_gene: TRBV4-2; j_gene: TRBJ2-3
CDR3nt: TGTGCCAGCAGCTCGGGCGGAGCGGGGACGTACGAGCAGTACTTC; CDR3aa: CASSSGGAGTYEQYF; abundance: .; d_gene: TRBD2; v_gene: TRBV5-8; j_gene: TRBJ2-7
CDR3nt: TGTGCCAGCAGCTTAGATATGAACACTGAAGCTTTCTTT; CDR3aa: CASSLDMNTEAFF; abundance: many; d_gene: .; v_gene: TRBV7-9; j_gene: TRBJ1-1
CDR3nt: TGTGCCAGTAGTCAACAGGGTTCCTCTGGAAACACCATATATTTT; CDR3aa: CASSQQGSSGNTIYF; abundance: .; d_gene: .; v_gene: TRBV19; j_gene: TRBJ1-3
CDR3nt: TGTGCCAGCAGCTCCCCCCATGTACAGGGTTACCAATGGGAGTATGGCTACACCTTC; CDR3aa: CASSSPHVQGYQWEYGYTF; abundance: .; d_gene: .; v_gene: TRBV7-9; j_gene: TRBJ1-2
CDR3nt: TGCGCCAGCAGCTTGGCAGGGTACGGAAACACCATATATTTT; CDR3aa: CASSLAGYGNTIYF; abundance: .; d_gene: .; v_gene: TRBV5-1; j_gene: TRBJ1-3
CDR3nt: TGTGCCAGCAGCCGTACAGGGGGCGTAAAGACCGGGGAGCTGTTTTTT; CDR3aa: CASSRTGGVKTGELFF; abundance: .; d_gene: TRBD1; v_gene: TRBV7-6; j_gene: TRBJ2-2
CDR3nt: TGTGCCAGCAGCTTTCCGGGACAGGGGGCAAATTACGCTGAAGCTTTCTTT; CDR3aa: CASSFPGQGANYAEAFF; abundance: .; d_gene: TRBD1; v_gene: TRBV5-4; j_gene: TRBJ1-1
CDR3nt: TGTGCCAGCAGTTCACAGGGGGGCTACGAGCAGTACTTC; CDR3aa: CASSSQGGYEQYF; abundance: .; d_gene: TRBD1; v_gene: TRBV6-5; j_gene: TRBJ2-7
CDR3nt: TGTGCCAGCAGCTCTCTCGGGAGGCACACTGAAGCTTTCTTT; CDR3aa: CASSSLGRHTEAFF; abundance: .; d_gene: .; v_gene: TRBV11-2; j_gene: TRBJ1-1
CDR3nt: TGTGCCAGCTCAGCAGGGATGAATTCACCCCTCCACTTT; CDR3aa: CASSAGMNSPLHF; abundance: .; d_gene: .; v_gene: TRBV18; j_gene: TRBJ1-6
CDR3nt: TGTGCCAGCAGCTTAGATTCAGGCACTGAAGCTTTCTTT; CDR3aa: CASSLDSGTEAFF; abundance: .; d_gene: .; v_gene: TRBV7-3; j_gene: TRBJ1-1
CDR3nt: TGTGCCACCAGTGGTGGGAGCTATGGCTACACCTTC; CDR3aa: CATSGGSYGYTF; abundance: .; d_gene: .; v_gene: TRBV24-1; j_gene: TRBJ1-2
CDR3nt: TGTGCCTGGAGGACTCATGATGAAAAACTGTTTTTT; CDR3aa: CAWRTHDEKLFF; abundance: once; d_gene: .; v_gene: TRBV30; j_gene: TRBJ1-4
CDR3nt: TGTGCCAGCAGCGTAGCGGGGGGGAACAATGAGCAGTTCTTC; CDR3aa: CASSVAGGNNEQFF; abundance: .; d_gene: TRBD2; v_gene: TRBV9; j_gene: TRBJ2-1
CDR3nt: TGTGCCAGCAGTTACTCGGGGGGTGTCGGCACAGATACGCAGTATTTT; CDR3aa: CASSYSGGVGTDTQYF; abundance: .; d_gene: .; v_gene: TRBV6-5; j_gene: TRBJ2-3
CDR3nt: TGTGCTAGTGGTTTGGTTAACTTCGGGACATCGATTTATAGCAATCAGCCCCAGCATTTT; CDR3aa: CASGLVNFGTSIYSNQPQHF; abundance: .; d_gene: .; v_gene: TRBV12-5; j_gene: TRBJ1-5
CDR3nt: TGTGCCAGCAGCCCCTTGGGGGGTCCTAGCACAGATACGCAGTATTTT; CDR3aa: CASSPLGGPSTDTQYF; abundance: .; d_gene: .; v_gene: TRBV11-3; j_gene: TRBJ2-3